Below, 23 T cell receptor beta chains from the same sample are listed, as sequenced in a study of prognosis after radiotherapy for stage I lung cancer. It was by two-round multiplex PCR that TCR beta CDR3 was amplified from genomic DNA. Individual primers that were specific to each TRBV and TRBJ gene served in first-round PCR. MiXCR, run by TCRdb on the multiplex PCR reads, gives a single entry per CDR3 protein. The repertoire holds over 15,000 distinct CDR3 sequences, with 50% to 60% as singletons. Sequencing used PBMCs, obtained before or after stereotactic body radiation therapy (not recorded which). The origin of the receptors is a donor over 45 with non-small cell lung cancer.

On this clonotype itself: One junction end disagrees with the germline gene, perhaps due to a read error. The V call is TRBV28, the J call TRBJ1-2; unclear D gene. The CDR3 contains 13 residues. Germline CDR1 reads MDHEN; CDR2 reads SYDVKM. CDR3 protein: CASPMKSIYGCTF. The CDR3 bases are TGTGCCAGCCCCATGAAAAGTATCTATGGCTGCACCTTC.

About this clonotype itself: One base separates it from a far larger clone, so it is likely a read error. V usage is TRBV6-8 and J usage is TRBJ2-1; possible D gene TRBD2, 5 bases. V was trimmed by 7 bases and J by 3 bases, leaving 22 bases between them. This CDR3 has 17 amino acids. Per the germline V gene, CDR1 is MNHGY and CDR2 is SAAAGT. The CDR3 DNA follows: TGTGCCAGCATAGACCATAGCGTGGGAAGGTACTACAATGAGCAGTTCTTC. As protein: CASIDHSVGRYYNEQFF.

The rearrangement links TRBV6-2 or TRBV6-3 to TRBJ2-7, with 10 bases matching TRBD2. V trimming: 7 bases; J trimming: 1 base; junction bases outside the gene matches: 7. The CDR3 contains 15 residues. CDR1 and CDR2 (germline): MNHEY, SVGEGT. This CDR3 is CASTPRTSGSYEQYF. The CDR3 DNA is TGTGCCAGCACCCCCAGGACTAGCGGTTCCTACGAGCAGTACTTC.

A remark on this clonotype: A far larger clone is one nucleotide away, so this likely arose from a read error. This chain connects TRBV25-1 to TRBJ2-7; a possible D gene is TRBD1 (7 bases). Germline V gene lookup returns CDR1 MGHDK and CDR2 SYGVNS. The length of the CDR3 is 13 residues. The CDR3, as DNA: TGTGCCAGCAGGGCGGGGACCCTAGGGGGCAACACCTTC. It codes for CASRAGTLGGNTF.

Note on this clonotype: A read error may account for a junction end that differs from germline. V gene TRBV27 combines with J gene TRBJ2-1; D not certain. CDR3 length equals 16 residues. The germline V gene encodes CDR1 MNHEY and CDR2 SMNVEV (reference sequence). DNA of the CDR3: TGTGCCAGCAGTGGAGACTGGTACATTCCCTACAATGAGCAGCTCTTC. This codes for CASSGDWYIPYNEQLF.

Points on this clonotype: No conserved phenylalanine or tryptophan is present at the end of the CDR3, so a read error is the likely explanation. V gene TRBV20-1 combines with J gene TRBJ2-2; 9 bases align to TRBD2. The CDR3 contains 18 residues. The germline gives CDR1 DFQATT, CDR2 SNEGSKA (reference sequence). Trimming at V came to 1 base and at J to 7 bases, leaving 16 bases not matched to a gene. The CDR3 region has the DNA TGCAGTGCTAGAGGAGTGACTAGCGGAAGTGGGTCGGTCGGGGAGCTGTTTTCT. Its protein is CSARGVTSGSGSVGELFS.

As for this clonotype: The DNA is left out, because the CDR3 cannot be placed on it with certainty; the CDR3 is given as TCRdb lists it. This chain links TRBV6-1 with TRBJ1-1; no DNA check was done on the table's D call, TRBD1. The CDR3 length is 13 residues, termini included. In germline, CDR1 is MNHNS, CDR2 SASEGT. The CDR3 protein is CASIWGAGTEALF.

This clonotype was seen only a few times. Given a far larger clone just one base away, this is likely a sequencing read error. Since the CDR3 does not end with the conserved phenylalanine or tryptophan, this likely comes from a read error. This chain joins TRBV6-2 or TRBV6-3 and TRBJ1-1; no firm D call. The germline CDR1 and CDR2 sequences are MNHEY and SVGEGT. This CDR3 comprises 15 residues. The V end was cut by 5 bases, the J end by 3 bases, with 16 bases between. The CDR3 spells CASSPRRTGDTEAFL. For the CDR3, the DNA is TGTGCCAGCAGTCCAAGGAGGACTGGGGACACTGAAGCTTTCCTT.

The rearrangement joins TRBV28 to TRBJ1-2, with D unresolved. The V and J ends lost 3 bases and 9 bases respectively, with 14 bases between them. The CDR3 covers 13 residues. Germline V gives CDR1 MDHEN, CDR2 SYDVKM. The CDR3: CASSFSRTICYTF. The CDR3 DNA reads as TGTGCCAGCAGTTTTTCCAGAACCATCTGCTACACCTTC.

The chain uses TRBV5-4 and TRBJ2-1; no firm D call. Trimming cost V 1 base and J 4 bases, with 12 bases left between them. The CDR3 covers 15 residues. CDR1 and CDR2 (germline): SGHNT, YYREEE (reference sequence). DNA of the CDR3: TGTGCCAGCAGCTTGATGATGGGCGCTTACAATGAGCAGTTCTTC. It specifies CASSLMMGAYNEQFF.

This clonotype was observed at least ten times. This chain links TRBV19 with TRBJ2-1; TRBD1 matches at 9 bases. This CDR3 is built from 18 residues. V lost 2 bases, J lost 2 bases, and 10 bases stayed unmatched. Germline CDR1 reads LNHDA; CDR2 reads SQIVND (reference sequence). This CDR3 reads CASSILAQGQGTYNEQFF. In DNA form, the CDR3 reads TGTGCCAGTAGTATACTTGCCCAGGGACAGGGAACCTACAATGAGCAGTTCTTC.

This clonotype was counted at least ten times. This sequence joins TRBV5-4 and TRBJ2-1; the match to TRBD2 covers 11 bases. Germline V gene data show CDR1 as SGHNT and CDR2 as YYREEE (reference sequence). The CDR3 runs to 15 residues. With 3 bases clipped from V and 5 bases from J, the junction kept 4 bases outside the gene matches. The CDR3 region is CASSSLAGVNNEQFF. DNA of the CDR3: TGTGCCAGCAGCTCACTAGCGGGAGTTAACAATGAGCAGTTCTTC.

In its sample, this clonotype ranks as medium-sized (0.01 to 0.1%). The gene calls are TRBV6-1 and TRBJ1-2; D might be TRBD1 (5 bases). The CDR3 has 13 residues. From germline, CDR1 is MNHNS and CDR2 SASEGT. Trimming stripped 6 bases from V and 3 bases from J, with 11 bases between. CDR3 sequence (DNA): TGTGCCAGCAGGCGGTGGGGGGACTATGGCTACACCTTC. This encodes CASRRWGDYGYTF.

The chain employs TRBV12-3 or TRBV12-4 and TRBJ2-7; the D gene is possibly TRBD1 (6 bases). The CDR3 length is 13 residues. Trimming pared 6 bases from V and 4 bases from J, leaving 13 bases between. The DNA of the CDR3 is TGTGCCAGCAGCCGACAGGCAGGGTACGAGCAGTACTTC. Residues: CASSRQAGYEQYF.

The V and J genes are TRBV6-1 and TRBJ2-7; 7 bases align to TRBD2. Germline V gene sequence: CDR1 MNHNS, CDR2 SASEGT. CDR3 length: 16 residues. V shed 4 bases and J 2 bases; nucleotides not matched to a gene: 11. The CDR3 region is CASSAERKRGTYEQYF. CDR3 nucleotide sequence: TGTGCCAGCAGTGCAGAGCGTAAGCGGGGCACCTACGAGCAGTACTTC.

This chain uses TRBV11-2 with TRBJ1-2; unclear D gene. Trimming stripped 0 bases from V and 3 bases from J, with 14 bases between. In germline, CDR1 is SGHAT, CDR2 FQNNGV. This CDR3 region has 16 residues. CDR3 amino acids: CASSLDPGGSYYGYTF. CDR3 DNA sequence: TGTGCCAGCAGCTTAGATCCCGGAGGCAGCTACTATGGCTACACCTTC.

Details on this clonotype: A junction end diverges from the germline sequence, so it may reflect a read error. The chain links TRBV29-1 to TRBJ1-2; 8 bases fit TRBD1. This CDR3 is built from 15 residues. Per the germline V gene, CDR1 is SQVTM and CDR2 is ANQGSEA. The CDR3 loop reads CSVEGVGQVGYGYTF. The CDR3 DNA follows: TGCAGTGTTGAAGGCGTGGGACAGGTGGGCTATGGCTACACCTTC. The entire variable domain, with the rest obtained from reference TRBV29-1 and TRBJ1-2, is as follows: SAVISQKPSRDICQRGTSLTIQCQVDSQVTMMFWYRQQPGQSLTLIATANQGSEATYESGFVIDKFPISRPNLTFSTLTVSNMSPEDSSIYLCSVEGVGQVGYGYTFGSGTRLTVV.

Points on this clonotype: The junction shows a germline mismatch at one end, possibly a read error. This chain joins TRBV5-1 and TRBJ2-7; TRBD1 matches 8 bases. CDR1 and CDR2 (germline): SGHRS, YFSETQ. The CDR3 runs to 17 residues. Written as DNA, the CDR3 is TGCGCCAACAGCTTGTCGGGGCAGGGGGCGGCACCCCTCGAGCAGTACTTC. Translating it yields CANSLSGQGAAPLEQYF.

This chain links TRBV5-1 with TRBJ2-1; 7 bases align to TRBD1. The germline V gene has CDR1 SGHRS and CDR2 YFSETQ. V trimming: 0 bases; J trimming: 6 bases; junction bases outside the gene matches: 9. The CDR3 has 16 residues. The CDR3 loop reads CASSLGGGYRGNEQFF. CDR3 DNA: TGCGCCAGCAGCTTGGGTGGCGGATACAGGGGCAATGAGCAGTTCTTC.

The rearrangement joins TRBV6-2 or TRBV6-3 to TRBJ2-1, with D possibly being TRBD2 (6 bases). The CDR3 runs 12 residues. V lost 7 bases to trimming and J lost 13 bases, with 17 bases between them. Germline V gene data show CDR1 as MNHEY and CDR2 as SVGEGT. The CDR3 sequence: CASITQTRFQFF. The DNA for the CDR3 is TGTGCCAGCATAACCCAGACTAGGTTTCAGTTCTTC.

The V gene is TRBV6-5, the J gene TRBJ2-1, with TRBD2 identical over 7 bases. V shed 4 bases and J 4 bases; nucleotides not matched to a gene: 10. Germline V lookup: CDR1 MNHEY, CDR2 SVGAGI. The CDR3 is made up of 16 amino acids. CDR3 sequence (DNA): TGTGCCAGCAGTTCAACGCGGGAGCTGTTTTACAATGAGCAGTTCTTC. Its translation: CASSSTRELFYNEQFF.

DNA for the CDR3: TGTGCCAGCAGCTTACTCGCACAAGAGACCCAGTACTTC. Protein sequence: CASSLLAQETQYF. V and J are TRBV7-3 and TRBJ2-5; no clear D. Germline V gives CDR1 SGHTA, CDR2 FQGTGA. This CDR3 has 13 residues. The V gene lost 2 bases and the J gene lost 2 bases, with 6 bases spanning the gap.

The chain is built from TRBV6-2 or TRBV6-3 and TRBJ1-1, with TRBD1 identical over 8 bases. The J segment lost 12 bases and the V segment lost 6 bases, leaving 15 bases of the junction unmatched. The CDR3 consists of 14 residues. The germline V gene has CDR1 MNHEY and CDR2 SVGEGT. As DNA, the CDR3 is TGTGCCAGCAGACGGACAGGGAGTAAGGCTGGATCTTTCTTT. This translates into CASRRTGSKAGSFF.